This is a list of T cell receptor beta chains from one sample in a study of T cell clones after liver transplantation. The table came from immunoSEQ multiplex PCR; TCRdb's copy has only in-frame clones and leaves some out. The sample includes roughly 100,000 clones, roughly four fifths of them seen just once. Material: CD4+ T cells from blood, obtained approximately 4 years after liver transplant. The source is a human patient who received a liver transplant. Among the T cells, some may be from the graft donor. CDR3s include the opening cysteine and the closing phenylalanine or tryptophan.

>TRBJ2-3|TRBV19
CASSFPGDTDTQYF
>TRBJ1-2|TRBV7-2
CASSNQRGNYGYTF
>TRBJ2-7|TRBV7-8
CASSPTLGTAAYEQYF
>TRBJ1-1|TRBV6-1
CAGGPRGSTEAFF
>TRBJ1-2|TRBV27
CASREAGNNYGYTF
>TRBJ2-7|TRBV27
CASRRLAGAPGGEQYF
>TRBJ2-1|TRBV2
CASGRGTPNEQFF
>TRBJ1-1|TRBV6-5
CASTGMGWNTEAFF
>TRBJ1-2|TRBV27
CASSLTGQGNYGYTF
>TRBJ1-5|TRBV5-6
CASSLAGQNSNQPQHF
>TRBJ2-7|TRBV5-4
CASSLERGAHYEQYF
>TRBJ1-6|TRBV7-2
CASSSQQSSYNSPLHF
>TRBJ2-7|TRBV7-8
CASSRQVAGDFWEQYF
>TRBJ2-3|TRBV19
CASTGRAGSTDTQYF
>TRBJ2-5|TRBV7-6
CASSLESRSGETQYF
>TRBJ1-2|TRBV27
CASRSGGAHGYTF
>TRBJ2-3|TRBV27
CASSKGRSTDTQYF
>TRBJ2-3|TRBV18
CASSPQGLDTQYF
>TRBJ2-1|TRBV7-2
CASSLNSVSWEQFF
>TRBJ2-7|TRBV4-2
CASSQGVGEQYF
>TRBJ2-7|TRBV4-3
CASSQTGTGAYEQYF
>TRBJ2-5|TRBV7-9
CASSYGRSQETQYF
>TRBJ2-7|TRBV4-2
CASSSRDRGEEYF
>TRBJ2-1|TRBV30
CARNDRGLGGEQFF
>TRBJ1-2|TRBV9
CASSVDLTGGAGNYGYTF
>TRBJ2-5|TRBV25-1
CASNLGVQETQYF
>TRBJ1-1|TRBV28
CASSLPQGANTEAFF
>TRBJ1-1|TRBV6-5
CASSFPLDTNTEAFF
>TRBJ2-5|TRBV7-8
CASSLRTGAGWQETQYF
>TRBJ1-5|TRBV19
CASSIDHPGGSQPQHF
>TRBJ2-6|TRBV7-2
CASSGQGVSGANVLTF
>TRBJ1-2|TRBV19
CASSISPNKQCTF
>TRBJ2-7|TRBV27
CASSRDSHQYF
>TRBJ1-1|TRBV27
CASSLARAATEAFF
>TRBJ2-5|TRBV6-1
CASSLTGTAGAQYF
>TRBJ2-7|TRBV6-5
CASKVGTGLPHEQYF
>TRBJ2-5|TRBV5-1
CASSLELAGVSGSQYF
>TRBJ1-2|TRBV5-4
CASSSGSDRGRYGYTF
>TRBJ2-1|TRBV5-1
CASSPPLRNEQFF